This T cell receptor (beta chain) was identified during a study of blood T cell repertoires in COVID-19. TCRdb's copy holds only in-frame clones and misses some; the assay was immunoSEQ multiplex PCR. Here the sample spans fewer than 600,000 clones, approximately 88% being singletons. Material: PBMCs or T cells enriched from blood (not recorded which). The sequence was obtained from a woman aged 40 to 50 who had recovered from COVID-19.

CDR3 amino acids: CASSGQGPNTGELFF. DNA for the CDR3: TGTGCCAGCTCCGGACAGGGCCCGAACACCGGGGAGCTGTTTTTT. The chain employs TRBV18 and TRBJ2-2; 8 bases map to TRBD1. The CDR3 extends over 15 amino acids. The V and J ends lost 6 bases and 0 bases, in that order; junction bases with no gene match: 3. Per germline, CDR1 KGHSH and CDR2 LQKENI.